This TCR beta chain was found in a study of patients and donors after allogeneic stem cell transplantation. A single record per CDR3 protein comes from TCRdb applying MiXCR to the RT-PCR reads. The sample contains 95,000 to 120,000 distinct CDR3 sequences, around 33% of which appear only once. V shed 2 bases, J shed 2 bases, and the junction held 7 bases outside the gene matches. This CDR3 has 15 residues. Germline CDR1 and CDR2: DFQATT and SNEGSKA (reference sequence). The source material was blood, either unsorted or a sorted T cell fraction (not recorded which). This receptor was obtained from a human donor who was either an allogeneic HSCT recipient or a stem cell or donor lymphocyte infusion donor (not recorded which). It is not recorded whose cells these are; they may come from a transplant donor. The gene calls are TRBV20-1 and TRBJ1-1; TRBD1 matches at 8 bases. The CDR3 DNA is TGCAGTGCTAGAAGAGGGGGACAGGTTAACACTGAAGCTTTCTTT. It specifies CSARRGGQVNTEAFF.